Below, one T cell receptor (beta chain) is given with its context. The table came from immunoSEQ multiplex PCR; TCRdb's copy has only in-frame clones and leaves some out. This sample yields around 75,000 clones, of which about 93% are seen a single time; 0.27% belongs to the top ten. These data come from a study of technical replicates of blood from a handful of donors. V was trimmed by 4 bases and J by 7 bases, leaving 16 bases between them. Germline lookup yields CDR1 MNHNY and CDR2 SVGAGI (reference sequence). The CDR3 loop spans 14 amino acids. The TCR comes from a human donor in good health. The sequencing input was T cells isolated from PBMCs. The rearrangement joins TRBV6-6 to TRBJ1-2; a possible D gene is TRBD1 (5 bases). For the CDR3, the DNA is TGTGCCAGCAGTTCGACCGGGGGGGTGGTTGGCTACACCTTC. Its protein product is CASSSTGGVVGYTF.